Only a few counts were recorded for the clone carrying this TCR beta chain. Data came from immunoSEQ multiplex PCR; TCRdb stores just in-frame clones and leaves some out. Of around 340,000 clones in the sample, about nine tenths are singletons; the top ten hold approximately 1%. This record comes from a study of blood T cell repertoires in COVID-19. The CDR3 covers 14 residues. The germline V gene has CDR1 SGHNT and CDR2 YYREEE (reference sequence). V lost 0 bases and J lost 8; bases outside the gene matches: 4. The sample consisted of PBMCs or T cells enriched from blood (not recorded which). The chain is built from TRBV5-4 and TRBJ2-1; 8 bases fit TRBD2. The receptor comes from a woman in her 30s who had been exposed to COVID-19. CDR3 residues: CASSLDGTRYEQFF. As DNA, the CDR3 is TGTGCCAGCAGCTTGGACGGGACTAGATATGAGCAGTTCTTC.